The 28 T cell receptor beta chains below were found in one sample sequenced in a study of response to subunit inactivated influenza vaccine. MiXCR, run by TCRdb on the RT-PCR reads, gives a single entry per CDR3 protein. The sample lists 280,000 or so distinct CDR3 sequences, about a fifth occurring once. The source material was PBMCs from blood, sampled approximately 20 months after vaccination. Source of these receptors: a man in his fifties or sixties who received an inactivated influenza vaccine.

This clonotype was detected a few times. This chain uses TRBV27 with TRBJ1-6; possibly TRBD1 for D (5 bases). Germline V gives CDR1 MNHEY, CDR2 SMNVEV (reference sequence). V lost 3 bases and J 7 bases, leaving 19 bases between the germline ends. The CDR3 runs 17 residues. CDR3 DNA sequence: TGTGCCAGCAGTTTCGAAGGACACTTGGTGGGAAATTCACCCCTCCACTTT. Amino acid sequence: CASSFEGHLVGNSPLHF.

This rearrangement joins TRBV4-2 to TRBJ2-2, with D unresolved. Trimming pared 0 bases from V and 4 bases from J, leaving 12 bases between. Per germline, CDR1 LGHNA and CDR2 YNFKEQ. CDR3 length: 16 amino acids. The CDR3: CASSQESFGFTGELFF. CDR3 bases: TGTGCCAGCAGCCAAGAGTCGTTTGGGTTCACCGGGGAGCTGTTTTTT.

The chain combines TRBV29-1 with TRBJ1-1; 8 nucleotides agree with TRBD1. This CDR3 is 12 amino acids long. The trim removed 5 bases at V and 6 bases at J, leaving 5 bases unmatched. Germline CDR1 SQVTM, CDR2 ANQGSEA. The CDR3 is CSVLRGHAEAFF. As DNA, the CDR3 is TGCAGCGTTCTCAGGGGGCACGCTGAAGCTTTCTTT. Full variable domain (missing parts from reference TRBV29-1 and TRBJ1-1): SAVISQKPSRDICQRGTSLTIQCQVDSQVTMMFWYRQQPGQSLTLIATANQGSEATYESGFVIDKFPISRPNLTFSTLTVSNMSPEDSSIYLCSVLRGHAEAFFGQGTRLTVV.

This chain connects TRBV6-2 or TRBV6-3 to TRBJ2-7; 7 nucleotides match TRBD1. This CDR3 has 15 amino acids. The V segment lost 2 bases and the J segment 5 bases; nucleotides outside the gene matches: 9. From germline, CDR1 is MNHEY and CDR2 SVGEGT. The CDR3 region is CASSYHGTAKNEQYF. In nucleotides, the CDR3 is TGTGCCAGCAGTTACCACGGGACAGCAAAAAACGAGCAGTACTTC.

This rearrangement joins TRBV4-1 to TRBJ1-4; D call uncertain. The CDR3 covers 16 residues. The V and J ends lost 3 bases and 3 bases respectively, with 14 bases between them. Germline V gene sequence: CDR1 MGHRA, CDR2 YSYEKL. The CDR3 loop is CASSQSGLLSNEKLFF. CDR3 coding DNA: TGCGCCAGCAGCCAGAGCGGTCTGTTGTCTAATGAAAAACTGTTTTTT.

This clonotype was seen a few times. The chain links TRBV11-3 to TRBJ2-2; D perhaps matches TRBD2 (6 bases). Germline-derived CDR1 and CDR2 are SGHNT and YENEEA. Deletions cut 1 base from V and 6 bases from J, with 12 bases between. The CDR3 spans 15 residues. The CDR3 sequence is CASSLVAGHPGELFF. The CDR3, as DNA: TGTGCCAGCAGCTTAGTGGCGGGGCACCCCGGGGAGCTGTTTTTT.

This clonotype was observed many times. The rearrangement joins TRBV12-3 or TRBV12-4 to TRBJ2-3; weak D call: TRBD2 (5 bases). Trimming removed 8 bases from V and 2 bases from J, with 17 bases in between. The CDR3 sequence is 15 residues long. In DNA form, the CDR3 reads TGTGCCAGCGCCGAGCGGCCCGACTTCACAGATACGCAGTATTTT. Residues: CASAERPDFTDTQYF.

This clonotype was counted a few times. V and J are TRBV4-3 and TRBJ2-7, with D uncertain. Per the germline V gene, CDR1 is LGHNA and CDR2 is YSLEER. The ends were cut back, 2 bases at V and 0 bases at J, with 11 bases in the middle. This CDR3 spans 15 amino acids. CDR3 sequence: CASSQWDGSSYEQYF. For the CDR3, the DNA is TGCGCCAGCAGCCAATGGGATGGAAGCTCCTACGAGCAGTACTTC.

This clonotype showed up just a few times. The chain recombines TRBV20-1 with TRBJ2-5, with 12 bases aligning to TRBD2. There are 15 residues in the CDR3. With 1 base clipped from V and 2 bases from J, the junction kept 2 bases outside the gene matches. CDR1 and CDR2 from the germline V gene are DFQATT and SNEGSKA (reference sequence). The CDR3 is CSARGLAGVQETQYF. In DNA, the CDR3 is TGCAGTGCTAGAGGACTAGCGGGAGTTCAAGAGACCCAGTACTTC.

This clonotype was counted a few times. The CDR3 region is CASSQRSVNTGELFF. Written as DNA, the CDR3 is TGTGCCAGCAGTCAGAGATCGGTAAACACCGGGGAGCTGTTTTTT. This sequence joins TRBV7-8 and TRBJ2-2, with no clear D. Germline lookup yields CDR1 SGHVS and CDR2 FQNEAQ. Trimming shortened V by 6 bases and J by 2 bases, and 13 bases separated the two germline ends. The CDR3 covers 15 residues.

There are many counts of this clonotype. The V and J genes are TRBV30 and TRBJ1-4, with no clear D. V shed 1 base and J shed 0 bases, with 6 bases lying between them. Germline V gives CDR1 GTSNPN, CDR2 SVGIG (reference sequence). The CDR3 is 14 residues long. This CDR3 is CAWSGVTTNEKLFF. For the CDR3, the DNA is TGTGCCTGGAGTGGGGTGACAACTAATGAAAAACTGTTTTTT.

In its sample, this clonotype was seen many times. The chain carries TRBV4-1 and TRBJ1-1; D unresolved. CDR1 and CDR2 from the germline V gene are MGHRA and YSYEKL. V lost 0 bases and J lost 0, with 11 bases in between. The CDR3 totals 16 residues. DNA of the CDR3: TGCGCCAGCAGCCAAGATCTCGGCAGACTGAACACTGAAGCTTTCTTT. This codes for CASSQDLGRLNTEAFF.

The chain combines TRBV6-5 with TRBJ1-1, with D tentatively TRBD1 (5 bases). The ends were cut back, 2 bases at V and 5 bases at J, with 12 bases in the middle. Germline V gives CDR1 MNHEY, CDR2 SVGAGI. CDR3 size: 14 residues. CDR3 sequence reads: CASSYQGVGTEAFF. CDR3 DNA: TGTGCCAGCAGTTACCAGGGAGTGGGAACTGAAGCTTTCTTT.

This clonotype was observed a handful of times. CDR3 loop: CASSPTGAGTGELFF. The CDR3 region has the DNA TGTGCCAGTAGTCCGACAGGGGCGGGCACCGGGGAGCTGTTTTTT. The chain is built from TRBV19 and TRBJ2-2; 8 bases are a match to TRBD1. This CDR3 comprises 15 residues. Per the germline V gene, CDR1 is LNHDA and CDR2 is SQIVND (reference sequence). V lost 5 bases to trimming and J lost 4 bases; unmatched junction nucleotides: 6.

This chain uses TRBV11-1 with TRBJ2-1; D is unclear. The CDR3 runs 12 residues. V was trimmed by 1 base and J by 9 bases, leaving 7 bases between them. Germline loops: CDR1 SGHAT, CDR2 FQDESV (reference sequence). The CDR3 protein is CASSLDGTEQFF. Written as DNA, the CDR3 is TGTGCCAGCAGCTTAGACGGAACTGAGCAGTTCTTC.

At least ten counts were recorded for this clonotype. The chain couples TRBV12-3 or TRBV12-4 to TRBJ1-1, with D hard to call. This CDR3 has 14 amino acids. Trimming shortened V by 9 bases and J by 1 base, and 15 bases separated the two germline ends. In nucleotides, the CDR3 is TGTGCCAGTTGGGTGCGGACGGAGAACACTGAAGCTTTCTTT. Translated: CASWVRTENTEAFF.

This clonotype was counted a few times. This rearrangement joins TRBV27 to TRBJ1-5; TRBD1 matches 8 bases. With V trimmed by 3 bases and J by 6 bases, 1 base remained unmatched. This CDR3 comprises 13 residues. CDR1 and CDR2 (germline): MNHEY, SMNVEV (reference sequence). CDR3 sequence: CASSFGQGQPQHF. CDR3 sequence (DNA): TGTGCCAGCAGTTTTGGACAGGGTCAGCCCCAGCATTTT.

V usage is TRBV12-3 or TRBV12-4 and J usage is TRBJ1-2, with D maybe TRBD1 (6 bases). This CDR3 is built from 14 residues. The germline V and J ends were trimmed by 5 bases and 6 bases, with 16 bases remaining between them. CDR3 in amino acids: CASSALTGANGYTF. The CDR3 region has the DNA TGTGCCAGCAGTGCCCTGACGGGGGCGAATGGCTACACCTTC.

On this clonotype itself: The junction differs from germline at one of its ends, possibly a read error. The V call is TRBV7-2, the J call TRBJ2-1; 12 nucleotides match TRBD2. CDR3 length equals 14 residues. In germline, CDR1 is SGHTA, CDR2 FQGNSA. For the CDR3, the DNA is TGTGCCCGCAGCTTGCTAGCGGGGGGGCCTGAGCAGTTCTTC. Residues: CARSLLAGGPEQFF.

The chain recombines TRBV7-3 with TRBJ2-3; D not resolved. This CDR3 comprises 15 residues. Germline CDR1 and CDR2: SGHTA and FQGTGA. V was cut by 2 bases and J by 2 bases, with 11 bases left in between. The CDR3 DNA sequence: TGTGCCAGCAGCTTATCGGGCAAGACCACAGATACGCAGTATTTT. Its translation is CASSLSGKTTDTQYF.

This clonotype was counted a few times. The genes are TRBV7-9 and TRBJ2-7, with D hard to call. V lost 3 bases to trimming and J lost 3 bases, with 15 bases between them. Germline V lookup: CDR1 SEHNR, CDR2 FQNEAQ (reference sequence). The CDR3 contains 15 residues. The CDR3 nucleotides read TGTGCCAGCAGCTTTTCGGCAGGTGGGGACTACGAGCAGTACTTC. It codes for CASSFSAGGDYEQYF.

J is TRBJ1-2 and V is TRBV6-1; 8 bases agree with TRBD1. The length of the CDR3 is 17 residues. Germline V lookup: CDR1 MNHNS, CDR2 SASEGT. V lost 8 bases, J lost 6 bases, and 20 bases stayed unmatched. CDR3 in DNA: TGTGCCAGCTCCCCGGGACAGGCTGAGAGTCCCCGGAATGGCTACACCTTC. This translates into CASSPGQAESPRNGYTF.

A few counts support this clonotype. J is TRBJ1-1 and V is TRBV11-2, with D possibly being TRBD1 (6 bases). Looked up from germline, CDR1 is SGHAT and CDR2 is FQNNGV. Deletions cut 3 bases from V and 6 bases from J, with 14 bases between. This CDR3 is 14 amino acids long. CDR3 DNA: TGTGCCAGCAGCTTTGGATTCGGGGGCTCTGAAGCTTTCTTT. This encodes CASSFGFGGSEAFF.

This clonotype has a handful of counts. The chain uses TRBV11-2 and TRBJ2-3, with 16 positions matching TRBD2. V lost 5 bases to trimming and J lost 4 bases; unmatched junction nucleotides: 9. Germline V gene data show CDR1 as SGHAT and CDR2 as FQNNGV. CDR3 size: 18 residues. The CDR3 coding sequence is TGTGCCAGCAGCCGCGGGACTAGCGGGGGGGCCCGGGCAGATACGCAGTATTTT. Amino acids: CASSRGTSGGARADTQYF.

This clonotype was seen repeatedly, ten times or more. The CDR3 region is CSAYGYTF. The CDR3 nucleotides read TGCAGCGCCTACGGCTACACCTTC. This sequence joins TRBV29-1 and TRBJ1-2; D gene unclear. CDR3 length equals 8 residues. The V end was cut by 7 bases, the J end by 8 bases, with 5 bases between. Germline lookup yields CDR1 SQVTM and CDR2 ANQGSEA.

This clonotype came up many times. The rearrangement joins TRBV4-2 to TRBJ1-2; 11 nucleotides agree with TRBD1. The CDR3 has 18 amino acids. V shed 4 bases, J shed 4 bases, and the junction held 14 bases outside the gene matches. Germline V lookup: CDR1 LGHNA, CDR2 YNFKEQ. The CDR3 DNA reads TGTGCCAGCAGCCCCGCTGGGACAGGGGGGCCAGTAGGCTATGGCTACACCTTC. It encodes CASSPAGTGGPVGYGYTF.

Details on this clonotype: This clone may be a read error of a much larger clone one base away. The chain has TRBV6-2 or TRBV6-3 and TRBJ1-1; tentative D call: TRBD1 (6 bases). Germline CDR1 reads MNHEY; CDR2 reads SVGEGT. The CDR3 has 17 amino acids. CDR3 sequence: CASGYDYGRGGLTEAFF. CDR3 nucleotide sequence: TGTGCCAGCGGTTACGATTACGGTCGAGGGGGATTGACTGAAGCTTTCTTT.

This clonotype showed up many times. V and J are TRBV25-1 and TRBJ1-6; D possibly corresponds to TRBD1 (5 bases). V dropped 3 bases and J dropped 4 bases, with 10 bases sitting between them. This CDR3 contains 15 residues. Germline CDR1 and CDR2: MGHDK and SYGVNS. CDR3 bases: TGTGCCAGCAGTGACAAGGGGAAATATAATTCACCCCTCCACTTT. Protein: CASSDKGKYNSPLHF. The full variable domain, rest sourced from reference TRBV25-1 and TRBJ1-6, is EADIYQTPRYLVIGTGKKITLECSQTMGHDKMYWYQQDPGMELHLIHYSYGVNSTEKGDLSSESTVSRIRTEHFPLTLESARPSHTSQYLCASSDKGKYNSPLHFGNGTRLTVT.